This TCR beta chain appears in the sequencing data of a study of beta chain features in type 1 diabetes. Overall study context: Over all samples combined, some 110 million sorted cells were examined. General study results and limits: In all four CD4+ subsets, TCRB CDR3 length was significantly, moderately reduced in type 1 diabetes.

This CDR3 is built from 12 residues. V dropped 2 bases and J dropped 16 bases, with 17 bases sitting between them. CDR1 is GTSNPN and CDR2 is SVGIG in the germline V gene (reference sequence). To note about this clone: Its antigen is currently unknown.

Expressed TCRB transcripts got sequenced, as all isolated RNA was reverse transcribed. The data were produced by immunoSEQ multiplex PCR, yet TCRdb's version contains in-frame clones alone and is incomplete. The table records 400,000 to 500,000 clones, over 11% of them present only once. Blood was collected once per donor into heparin, averaging around 0.11 L. It was via CD45RO/CCR7/CD25/CD127/CD95/CD27 that CD4+ naive, central memory, regulatory and stem cell-like memory cells were sorted. Sequenced material: naive CD4+ T cells from blood. The TCR originated in a man aged 25 to 40 in good health. J is TRBJ1-4 and V is TRBV30; D unresolved. CDR3 loop: CAWSSNPRERFF. As DNA, the CDR3 is TGTGCCTGGAGTAGTAATCCTAGGGAGAGGTTTTTT.